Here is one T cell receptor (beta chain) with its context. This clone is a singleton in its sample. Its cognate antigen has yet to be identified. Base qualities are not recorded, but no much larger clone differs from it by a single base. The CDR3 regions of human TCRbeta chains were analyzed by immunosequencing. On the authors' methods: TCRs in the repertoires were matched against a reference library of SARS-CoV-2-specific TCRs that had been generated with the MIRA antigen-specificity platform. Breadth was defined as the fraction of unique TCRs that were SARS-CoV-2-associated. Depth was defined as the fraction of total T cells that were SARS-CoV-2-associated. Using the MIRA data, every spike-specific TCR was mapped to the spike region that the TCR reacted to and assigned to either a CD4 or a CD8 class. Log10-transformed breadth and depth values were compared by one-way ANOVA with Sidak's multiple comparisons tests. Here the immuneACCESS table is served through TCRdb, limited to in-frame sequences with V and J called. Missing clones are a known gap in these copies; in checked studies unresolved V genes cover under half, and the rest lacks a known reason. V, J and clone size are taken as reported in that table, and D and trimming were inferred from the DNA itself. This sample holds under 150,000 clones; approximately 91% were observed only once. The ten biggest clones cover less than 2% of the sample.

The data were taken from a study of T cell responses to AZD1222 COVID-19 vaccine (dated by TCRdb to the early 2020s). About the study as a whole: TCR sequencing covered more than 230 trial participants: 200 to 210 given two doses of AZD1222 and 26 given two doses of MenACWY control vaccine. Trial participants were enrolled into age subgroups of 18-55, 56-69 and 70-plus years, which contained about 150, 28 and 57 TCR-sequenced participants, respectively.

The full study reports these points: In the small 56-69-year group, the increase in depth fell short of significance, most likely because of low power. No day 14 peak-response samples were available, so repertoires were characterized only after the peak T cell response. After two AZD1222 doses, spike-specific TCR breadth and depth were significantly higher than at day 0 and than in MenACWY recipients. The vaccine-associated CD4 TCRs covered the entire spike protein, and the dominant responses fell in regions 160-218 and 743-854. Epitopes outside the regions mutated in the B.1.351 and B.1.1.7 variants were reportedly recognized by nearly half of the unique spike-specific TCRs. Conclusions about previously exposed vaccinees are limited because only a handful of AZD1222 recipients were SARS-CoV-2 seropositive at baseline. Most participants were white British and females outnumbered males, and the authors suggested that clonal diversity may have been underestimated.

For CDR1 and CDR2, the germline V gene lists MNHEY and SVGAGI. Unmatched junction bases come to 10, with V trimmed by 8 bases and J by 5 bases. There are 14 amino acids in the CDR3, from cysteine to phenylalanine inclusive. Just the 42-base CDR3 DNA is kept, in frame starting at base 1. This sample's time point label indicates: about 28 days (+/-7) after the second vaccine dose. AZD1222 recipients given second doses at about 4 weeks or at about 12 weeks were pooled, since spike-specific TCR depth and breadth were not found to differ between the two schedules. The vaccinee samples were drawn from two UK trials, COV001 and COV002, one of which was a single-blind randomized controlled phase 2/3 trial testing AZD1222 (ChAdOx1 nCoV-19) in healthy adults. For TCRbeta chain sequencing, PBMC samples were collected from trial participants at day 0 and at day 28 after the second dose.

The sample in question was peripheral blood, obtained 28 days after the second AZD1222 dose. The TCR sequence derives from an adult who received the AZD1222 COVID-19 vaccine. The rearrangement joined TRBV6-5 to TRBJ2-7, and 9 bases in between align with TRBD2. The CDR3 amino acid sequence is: CASRGTSRWDEQYF. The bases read TGTGCCAGCCGCGGGACTAGCAGGTGGGACGAGCAGTACTTC.